This T cell receptor (beta chain) stems from a study of OX40 agonist ivuxolimab in advanced cancers. Study overall: At 0.01 to 10 mg/kg, ivuxolimab was administered intravenously to patients every 2 weeks.

It was autoimmune disease history or systemic immunosuppression that excluded patients. Measured with immunoSEQ multiplex PCR; TCRdb has only the in-frame clones, and not every one. The sample lists tens of thousands of clones; 65% to 90% were seen once. This specimen consisted of CD4+ or CD8+ T cells sorted from blood, obtained in a trial of the OX40 agonist ivuxolimab. This clonotype was obtained from an adult with an advanced solid tumor such as melanoma, head and neck, liver or kidney cancer.

The CDR3 DNA reads TGTGCCAGCAGCCCGCTCGGACGCCGCCGCGGGGGCTCCTATGGCTACACCTTC. Protein product: CASSPLGRRRGGSYGYTF. The chain has TRBV11-2 and TRBJ1-2, with D tentatively TRBD1 (6 bases). The CDR3 runs 18 residues. CDR1 SGHAT and CDR2 FQNNGV come from the germline V gene. V was clipped by 5 bases and J by 4 bases, with 26 bases between them.